Below are 2 T cell receptor beta chains sequenced from a single sample in a study of blood T cell repertoires in COVID-19. Sequenced by immunoSEQ multiplex PCR; TCRdb stores in-frame clones only, minus some. In the table there are roughly 380,000 clones, roughly 90% of which are singletons. Sequencing was performed on PBMCs or T cells enriched from blood (not recorded which). These receptor sequences come from a woman aged 30 to 39 who had recovered from COVID-19.

The chain is built from TRBV28 and TRBJ2-2, with 9 nucleotides matching TRBD2. Germline assignment: CDR1 MDHEN and CDR2 SYDVKM. This CDR3 is 18 amino acids long. V shed 8 bases and J 2 bases; nucleotides not matched to a gene: 15. This CDR3 is CASLDGYGLATNTGELFF. The DNA for the CDR3 is TGTGCCAGCCTCGACGGGTATGGACTAGCGACCAACACCGGGGAGCTGTTTTTT.

The V gene is TRBV5-1, the J gene TRBJ2-1, with a tentative D call TRBD2 (6 bases). The V gene lost 4 bases and the J gene lost 7 bases, with 15 bases spanning the gap. The CDR3 runs 14 residues. CDR1 is SGHRS and CDR2 is YFSETQ in the germline V gene. The CDR3 region is CASSESTSLNEQFF. The DNA for the CDR3 is TGCGCCAGCAGCGAGAGTACTAGCTTAAATGAGCAGTTCTTC.